What follows are 18 T cell receptor beta chains derived from one specimen sequenced in a study of shared clonotypes between healthy human individuals. Sequencing used immunoSEQ multiplex PCR; TCRdb keeps in-frame clones, though not all of them. Of 800,000 to 950,000 clones detected, roughly 96% appear once; the ten largest clones hold over 0.2%. CD8 cells regarded as naive lacked CD45RO, were positively chosen for CCR7, and omitted terminally differentiated effector memory CD45RA+ cells. Sequencing input: naive CD8+ T cells sorted from blood. These receptors all stem from a young man in good health.

This rearrangement joins TRBV11-2 to TRBJ1-2; 11 bases fit TRBD1. Germline loops: CDR1 SGHAT, CDR2 FQNNGV. This CDR3 is 19 amino acids long. The junction had 16 bases not matched to a gene; V was cut back by 5 bases and J by 2 bases. The CDR3 is CASSPGDPGQGGSNYGYTF. For the CDR3, the DNA is TGTGCCAGCAGCCCGGGGGACCCGGGACAGGGGGGATCGAACTATGGCTACACCTTC.

The genes are TRBV5-1 and TRBJ2-2; 11 positions agree with TRBD2. V lost 2 bases to trimming and J lost 2 bases; unmatched junction nucleotides: 8. Per germline, CDR1 SGHRS and CDR2 YFSETQ. The CDR3 is made up of 18 amino acids. The DNA for the CDR3 is TGCGCCAGCAGCTTCCCAACTAGCGGGAGTCCCAACACCGGGGAGCTGTTTTTT. This sequence encodes CASSFPTSGSPNTGELFF.

The V and J genes are TRBV7-3 and TRBJ2-7; D unresolved. Trimming left V 2 bases short and J 2 bases short, with 13 bases between. The CDR3 consists of 15 residues. Germline CDR1 and CDR2: SGHTA and FQGTGA. This CDR3 reads CASSLLSSSAYEQYF. The CDR3 nucleotides are TGTGCCAGCAGCTTATTAAGTAGTTCGGCCTACGAGCAGTACTTC. The variable domain in full, with the rest retrieved from reference TRBV7-3 and TRBJ2-7, is GAGVSQTPSNKVTEKGKYVELRCDPISGHTALYWYRQSLGQGPEFLIYFQGTGAADDSGLPNDRFFAVRPEGSVSTLKIQRTERGDSAVYLCASSLLSSSAYEQYFGPGTRLTVT.

The CDR3 loop reads CASSSRTSGKYEQYF. The DNA of the CDR3 is TGTGCCAGCAGCTCCCGGACTAGCGGAAAGTACGAGCAGTACTTC. The rearrangement links TRBV7-9 to TRBJ2-7, with 10 bases aligning to TRBD2. The CDR3 contains 15 residues. J gave up 4 bases and V 4 bases, and 7 bases lay outside the gene matches. From germline, CDR1 is SEHNR and CDR2 FQNEAQ (reference sequence).

The chain combines TRBV5-5 with TRBJ2-7; D perhaps matches TRBD2 (7 bases). The V gene's germline CDR1 is SGHKS and CDR2 YYEKEE (reference sequence). The CDR3 length is 17 residues. Trimming shortened V by 4 bases and J by 2 bases, and 22 bases separated the two germline ends. The DNA of the CDR3 is TGTGCCAGCAGCACGCCGGGGGGCGGGACTGGTGCCTACGAGCAGTACTTC. Protein: CASSTPGGGTGAYEQYF.

The rearrangement links TRBV7-6 to TRBJ2-7; D uncertain. In germline, CDR1 is SGHVS, CDR2 FNYEAQ. The V end lost 7 bases, the J end lost 3 bases, and 25 bases lay between the germline ends. CDR3 length: 17 amino acids. CDR3 sequence: CASTLRPQDTRVYEQYF. CDR3 sequence (DNA): TGTGCCAGCACCCTCCGGCCCCAAGACACCCGAGTCTACGAGCAGTACTTC.

The V and J genes are TRBV7-9 and TRBJ1-4; unclear D gene. The CDR3 is 15 amino acids. CDR1 is SEHNR and CDR2 is FQNEAQ in the germline V gene (reference sequence). V gave up 3 bases and J gave up 5 bases, with 13 bases separating them. CDR3 sequence reads: CASSFPGEPNEKLFF. CDR3 bases: TGTGCCAGCAGCTTTCCAGGAGAGCCGAATGAAAAACTGTTTTTT.

The rearrangement links TRBV18 to TRBJ2-5; no firm D call. From germline, CDR1 is KGHSH and CDR2 LQKENI. This CDR3 region has 16 residues. The V end was cut by 0 bases, the J end by 2 bases, with 13 bases between. This chain's CDR3 is CASSPPNWSAQETQYF. The CDR3 DNA reads TGTGCCAGCTCACCACCGAATTGGAGCGCACAAGAGACCCAGTACTTC. The variable domain in full, completed from reference TRBV18 and TRBJ2-5, reads NAGVMQNPRHLVRRRGQEARLRCSPMKGHSHVYWYRQLPEEGLKFMVYLQKENIIDESGMPKERFSAEFPKEGPSILRIQQVVRGDSAAYFCASSPPNWSAQETQYFGPGTRLLVL.

The chain links TRBV7-9 to TRBJ1-1, with D perhaps matching TRBD1 (5 bases). The ends were cut back, 0 bases at V and 10 bases at J, with 24 bases in the middle. In germline, CDR1 is SEHNR, CDR2 FQNEAQ (reference sequence). This CDR3 comprises 17 residues. CDR3 coding DNA: TGTGCCAGCAGCTTAGCGGGGACGGAGGCCGGCCTTTCGCGAGCTTTCTTT. Translation gives CASSLAGTEAGLSRAFF. The full variable domain, rest sourced from reference TRBV7-9 and TRBJ1-1, is DTGVSQNPRHKITKRGQNVTFRCDPISEHNRLYWYRQTLGQGPEFLTYFQNEAQLEKSRLLSDRFSAERPKGSFSTLEIQRTEQGDSAMYLCASSLAGTEAGLSRAFFGQGTRLTVV.

This clone was counted a single time. The rearrangement links TRBV4-1 to TRBJ2-3; TRBD1 might be the D (5 bases). V gave up 0 bases and J gave up 1 base, with 11 bases separating them. CDR3 length equals 16 residues. Per germline, CDR1 MGHRA and CDR2 YSYEKL. For the CDR3, the DNA is TGCGCCAGCAGCCAAGACCTACAGACAGGCACAGATACGCAGTATTTT. This gives the protein CASSQDLQTGTDTQYF.

As to this clone: A junction boundary mismatches the germline segment, possibly from a read error. This sequence joins TRBV7-7 and TRBJ2-1; 14 nucleotides match TRBD2. The CDR3 covers 17 residues. Germline values: CDR1 SSHAT, CDR2 FNYEAQ (reference sequence). The CDR3 reads CASSLRLAGGSYNEQFF. The CDR3 DNA follows: TGTGCTAGCAGCCTCAGACTAGCGGGAGGGTCCTACAATGAGCAGTTCTTC.

The chain combines TRBV11-2 with TRBJ2-1; 7 positions agree with TRBD2. CDR3 size: 18 residues. Germline values: CDR1 SGHAT, CDR2 FQNNGV. V lost 1 base and J lost 3; bases outside the gene matches: 12. CDR3 residues: CASSLGELAGDNYNEQFF. For the CDR3, the DNA is TGTGCCAGCAGCTTAGGCGAACTCGCGGGAGATAACTACAATGAGCAGTTCTTC. Full variable domain (missing parts from reference TRBV11-2 and TRBJ2-1): EAGVAQSPRYKIIEKRQSVAFWCNPISGHATLYWYQQILGQGPKLLIQFQNNGVVDDSQLPKDRFSAERLKGVDSTLKIQPAKLEDSAVYLCASSLGELAGDNYNEQFFGPGTRLTVL.

This chain links TRBV2 with TRBJ2-6; no reliable D call. The V end was cut by 9 bases, the J end by 0 bases, with 6 bases between. The germline V gene has CDR1 SNHLY and CDR2 FYNNEI. The CDR3 has 13 amino acids. The DNA of the CDR3 is TGTGCCAGGCAGGTCTCTGGGGCCAACGTCCTGACTTTC. This translates into CARQVSGANVLTF.

The chain has TRBV11-3 and TRBJ2-2, with 7 bases aligning to TRBD1. V lost 5 bases, J lost 0 bases, and 6 bases stayed unmatched. The CDR3 runs to 16 residues. The germline gives CDR1 SGHNT, CDR2 YENEEA. Here the CDR3 reads CASSDYGTANTGELFF. The CDR3 DNA reads TGTGCCAGCAGCGACTACGGGACAGCGAACACCGGGGAGCTGTTTTTT.

This rearrangement joins TRBV7-9 to TRBJ2-1; 8 bases agree with TRBD2. The CDR3 runs to 15 residues. Germline V gives CDR1 SEHNR, CDR2 FQNEAQ (reference sequence). The ends lost 0 bases at V and 8 bases at J; junction bases unmatched: 6. The chain's CDR3 is CASSLASGTSDEQFF. DNA for the CDR3: TGTGCCAGCAGCTTAGCTAGCGGGACGTCGGATGAGCAGTTCTTC.

A single count supports this clone. The genes are TRBV4-2 and TRBJ1-1, with D uncertain. V was shortened by 4 bases and J by 5 bases, with 8 bases between the two germline ends. Per the germline V gene, CDR1 is LGHNA and CDR2 is YNFKEQ. This CDR3 contains 12 residues. The DNA of the CDR3 is TGTGCCAGCAGCCGAGACCGTACTGAAGCTTTCTTT. This translates into CASSRDRTEAFF.

V and J are TRBV27 and TRBJ2-5, with 8 bases fitting TRBD1. The V segment lost 0 bases and the J segment 10 bases; nucleotides outside the gene matches: 10. The length of the CDR3 is 15 residues. Germline V CDR1 and CDR2: MNHEY, SMNVEV (reference sequence). CDR3 in amino acids: CASSLSGGQGEGQYF. CDR3 nucleotide sequence: TGTGCCAGCAGTTTATCGGGCGGACAGGGTGAGGGCCAGTACTTC.

The chain combines TRBV7-9 with TRBJ2-5; D is unclear. The CDR3 consists of 14 residues. The germline V gene has CDR1 SEHNR and CDR2 FQNEAQ (reference sequence). Trimming pared 1 base from V and 4 bases from J, leaving 10 bases between. The CDR3 nucleotides are TGTGCCAGCAGCTTAGTGCCCCCGGGAGAGACCCAGTACTTC. As protein: CASSLVPPGETQYF.